Below, 22 T cell receptor beta chains from the same sample are listed, as sequenced in a study of blood T cell repertoires in COVID-19. TCRdb's table, derived via immunoSEQ multiplex PCR, lists solely in-frame clones and lacks some. The sample shows roughly 32,000 clones, roughly nine tenths of them seen only once. Material: peripheral blood. The receptors stem from a human donor with active COVID-19. The donor label of this sample is uncertain.

The V call is TRBV19, the J call TRBJ2-3, with 7 bases matching TRBD1. The junction had 7 bases not matched to a gene; V was cut back by 6 bases and J by 4 bases. Germline CDR1 reads LNHDA; CDR2 reads SQIVND (reference sequence). This CDR3 is 14 amino acids long. The CDR3 is CASSDRAGSDTQYF. The CDR3 DNA follows: TGTGCCAGTAGCGACAGGGCCGGGTCAGATACGCAGTATTTT.

The rearrangement joins TRBV7-2 to TRBJ1-2, with 7 bases aligning to TRBD1. Losses at the gene ends were 5 bases for V and 8 bases for J; bases not matched to a gene: 5. Germline CDR1 is SGHTA and CDR2 is FQGNSA. The CDR3 length is 12 residues. CDR3 coding DNA: TGTGCCAGCAGCCCAAGGGGGCAGGGCTACACCTTC. As protein: CASSPRGQGYTF. The complete variable domain, with remaining parts taken from reference TRBV7-2 and TRBJ1-2, reads GAGVSQSPSNKVTEKGKDVELRCDPISGHTALYWYRQSLGQGLEFLIYFQGNSAPDKSGLPSDRFSAERTGGSVSTLTIQRTQQEDSAVYLCASSPRGQGYTFGSGTRLTVV.

This clone has a single count. The chain links TRBV29-1 to TRBJ2-1; perhaps TRBD2 as D (6 bases). Germline lookup yields CDR1 SQVTM and CDR2 ANQGSEA. The CDR3 has 16 amino acids. V was pared by 4 bases and J by 1 base, with 17 bases between. This CDR3 reads CSVGGTGALSYNEQFF. The CDR3 DNA reads as TGCAGCGTTGGGGGGACGGGAGCCCTATCCTACAATGAGCAGTTCTTC.

The V call is TRBV6-2 or TRBV6-3, the J call TRBJ1-5, with D unresolved. The CDR3 covers 13 residues. CDR1 is MNHEY and CDR2 is SVGEGT in the germline V gene. V gave up 0 bases and J gave up 5 bases, with 5 bases separating them. In DNA form, the CDR3 reads TGTGCCAGCAGTTACTCTCGGGATCAGCCCCAGCATTTT. Amino acid sequence: CASSYSRDQPQHF.

The V and J genes are TRBV19 and TRBJ1-4; D possibly corresponds to TRBD1 (6 bases). The length of the CDR3 is 17 residues. Germline V gene data show CDR1 as LNHDA and CDR2 as SQIVND (reference sequence). The germline V and J ends were trimmed by 1 base and 7 bases, with 19 bases remaining between them. CDR3 bases: TGTGCCAGTAGTATAGGGGGACACCCGAGAATCGGTGAAAAACTGTTTTTT. Protein: CASSIGGHPRIGEKLFF.

The chain has TRBV5-1 and TRBJ2-5, with 7 positions matching TRBD1. The CDR3 spans 14 residues. The V and J ends lost 4 bases and 4 bases, in that order; junction bases with no gene match: 7. Germline V gene sequence: CDR1 SGHRS, CDR2 YFSETQ. The CDR3, as DNA: TGCGCCAGCAGCCAAGGACAGGTAGGAGAGACCCAGTACTTC. It translates to CASSQGQVGETQYF.

V and J are TRBV11-2 and TRBJ2-1; 11 nucleotides line up with TRBD1. Germline assignment: CDR1 SGHAT and CDR2 FQNNGV. This CDR3 spans 16 amino acids. Losses at the gene ends were 4 bases for V and 3 bases for J; bases not matched to a gene: 5. CDR3 sequence: CASSSRTGGLYNEQFF. The DNA for the CDR3 is TGTGCCAGCAGCTCTAGGACAGGGGGCCTCTACAATGAGCAGTTCTTC.

Only a few counts were recorded for this clone. The chain links TRBV28 to TRBJ2-7; D call uncertain. The CDR3 length is 13 residues. The V gene's germline CDR1 is MDHEN and CDR2 SYDVKM. V was pared by 5 bases and J by 2 bases, with 10 bases between. CDR3 nucleotides: TGTGCCAGCAGTATAGCCCACCCCTACGAGCAGTACTTC. This encodes CASSIAHPYEQYF.

This clone was detected once. This chain connects TRBV6-2 or TRBV6-3 to TRBJ2-7; no definite D call. The CDR3 runs 17 residues. Germline CDR1 MNHEY, CDR2 SVGEGT. V dropped 2 bases and J dropped 1 base, with 18 bases sitting between them. CDR3 bases: TGTGCCAGCAGTTACGTTCGTCGGCAGGTCAGATCCTACGAGCAGTACTTC. Protein sequence: CASSYVRRQVRSYEQYF.

The rearrangement joins TRBV18 to TRBJ2-1; perhaps TRBD1 as D (5 bases). V dropped 0 bases and J dropped 7 bases, with 13 bases sitting between them. There are 15 residues in the CDR3. The V gene's germline CDR1 is KGHSH and CDR2 LQKENI. The CDR3 nucleotides are TGTGCCAGCTCACCACCTCAGGGCCGCCGGAATGAGCAGTTCTTC. It encodes CASSPPQGRRNEQFF.

The V and J genes are TRBV7-3 and TRBJ1-2, with TRBD1 matching 7 bases. The CDR3 contains 15 residues. Unmatched junction bases numbered 14, after V lost 5 bases and J lost 8 bases. Germline CDR1 SGHTA, CDR2 FQGTGA. As DNA, the CDR3 is TGTGCCAGCAGCCCCCAAGGGGGCTGGCGGTCAGGCTACACCTTC. Translating it yields CASSPQGGWRSGYTF.

V usage is TRBV13 and J usage is TRBJ1-1; TRBD1 matches at 9 bases. CDR1 and CDR2 (germline): PRHDT, FYEKMQ (reference sequence). Germline trimming cut 5 bases from V and 1 base from J; bases unmatched to any gene: 2. The CDR3 has 14 amino acids. CDR3 sequence (DNA): TGTGCCAGCAGCGACAGGGGGTCGAACACTGAAGCTTTCTTT. The encoded protein is CASSDRGSNTEAFF. Complete variable domain (other parts from reference TRBV13 and TRBJ1-1): AAGVIQSPRHLIKEKRETATLKCYPIPRHDTVYWYQQGPGQDPQFLISFYEKMQSDKGSIPDRFSAQQFSDYHSELNMSSLELGDSALYFCASSDRGSNTEAFFGQGTRLTVV.

The rearrangement joins TRBV6-5 to TRBJ1-1, with TRBD1 matching over 7 bases. CDR3 length: 13 amino acids. Trimming took 5 bases from V and 8 from J; bases not matched to a gene: 8. Germline CDR1 is MNHEY and CDR2 is SVGAGI. The CDR3 is CASSLDRLREAFF. The CDR3 DNA is TGTGCCAGCAGTCTGGACAGGTTAAGGGAAGCTTTCTTT.

This clone was recorded once. V is TRBV11-3 and J is TRBJ2-7; D is undetermined. Germline loops: CDR1 SGHNT, CDR2 YENEEA. Trimming took 5 bases from V and 5 from J, leaving 10 bases between them. This CDR3 is 12 amino acids long. The CDR3, as DNA: TGTGCCAGCAGCCCTTCAGGTGACGAGCAGTACTTC. Translation gives CASSPSGDEQYF.

V and J are TRBV15 and TRBJ1-2, with a weak D call TRBD1 (6 bases). V lost 5 bases and J 1 base, leaving 14 bases between the germline ends. Per the germline V gene, CDR1 is LNHNV and CDR2 is YYDKDF (reference sequence). The CDR3 spans 15 residues. CDR3 amino acids: CATSSQTGDNYGYTF. The CDR3 DNA reads as TGTGCCACCAGCTCCCAGACAGGAGATAACTATGGCTACACCTTC.

The sample holds a few counts of this clone. This chain connects TRBV30 to TRBJ1-5; TRBD1 might be the D (6 bases). The CDR3 sequence is 14 residues long. CDR1 GTSNPN and CDR2 SVGIG come from the germline V gene (reference sequence). V lost 2 bases and J lost 5, with 13 bases in between. CDR3 protein: CAWSTRGGDQPQHF. DNA of the CDR3: TGTGCCTGGAGTACTAGAGGGGGGGATCAGCCCCAGCATTTT.

The chain joins TRBV7-9 to TRBJ2-4; 10 bases agree with TRBD1. Germline values: CDR1 SEHNR, CDR2 FQNEAQ (reference sequence). Germline trimming cut 5 bases from V and 5 bases from J; bases unmatched to any gene: 6. CDR3 length: 15 amino acids. As DNA, the CDR3 is TGTGCCAGCAGCCCTGACAGGGGGCCGGAAAACATTCAGTACTTC. Protein: CASSPDRGPENIQYF.

This clone was observed once. The rearrangement links TRBV19 to TRBJ2-1, with 16 bases lining up with TRBD2. V was pared by 3 bases and J by 11 bases, with 4 bases of the junction left unmatched. Germline V gene sequence: CDR1 LNHDA, CDR2 SQIVND (reference sequence). The CDR3 contains 15 residues. CDR3 DNA sequence: TGTGCCAGTAGTATCGGGACTAGCGGGGGGGTTAAGCAGTTCTTC. It codes for CASSIGTSGGVKQFF.

The rearrangement joins TRBV6-2 or TRBV6-3 to TRBJ2-5; tentatively, D is TRBD1 (6 bases). The germline V gene has CDR1 MNHEY and CDR2 SVGEGT. V was cut by 2 bases and J by 5 bases, with 12 bases left in between. The CDR3 extends over 14 amino acids. The CDR3 DNA sequence: TGTGCCAGCAGTTACAATCAGGGGTGGGAGACCCAGTACTTC. This translates into CASSYNQGWETQYF.

The CDR3 spells CASRRAGGANEKLFF. CDR3 DNA: TGTGCCAGTAGGCGGGCCGGTGGGGCTAATGAAAAACTGTTTTTT. The chain links TRBV19 to TRBJ1-4; D uncertain. This CDR3 contains 15 residues. Between the trimmed V and J ends, which lost 6 bases and 3 bases, there was a span of 14 bases. The germline V gene encodes CDR1 LNHDA and CDR2 SQIVND (reference sequence).

The chain carries TRBV6-1 and TRBJ1-2, with D unclear. V was pared by 1 base and J by 2 bases, with 5 bases between. The CDR3 is 13 residues long. Per germline, CDR1 MNHNS and CDR2 SASEGT. The CDR3 DNA follows: TGTGCCAGCAGTGAAGGTCTGAACTATGGCTACACCTTC. Translated: CASSEGLNYGYTF.

V and J are TRBV9 and TRBJ2-5; 10 positions agree with TRBD1. This CDR3 is 16 amino acids long. V gave up 2 bases and J gave up 5 bases; unmatched junction bases: 9. CDR1 is SGDLS and CDR2 is YYNGEE in the germline V gene. In DNA, the CDR3 is TGTGCCAGCAGCGTTCGGGACAGGGGTATGGGGGAGACCCAGTACTTC. It specifies CASSVRDRGMGETQYF.